This T cell receptor beta chain was found in a study of beta chain features in type 1 diabetes. Whole-study findings and limits: Reduced insertions and increased deletions marked VDJ junctions in type 1 diabetes patients.

There was one heparinised blood draw per donor, averaging roughly 0.12 L. Expressed TCRB transcripts got sequenced, as all isolated RNA was reverse transcribed. Sequencing was performed with immunoSEQ multiplex PCR; in TCRdb, only in-frame clones are kept and a portion is missing. Of 250,000 or so clones listed, over 65% are singletons. There are 15 residues in the CDR3. In germline, CDR1 is SGHTA, CDR2 FQGNSA. J gave up 1 base and V 4 bases, and 6 bases lay outside the gene matches. On this clone itself: What it recognizes is unknown.

This TCR derives from a man aged 30-40 years in good health. Specimen: naive CD4+ T cells from blood. The chain couples TRBV7-2 to TRBJ2-5; 7 nucleotides agree with TRBD2. CDR3 nucleotide sequence: TGTGCCAGCAGCTCCAGACTAGCAGGCCAAGAGACCCAGTACTTC. Its protein is CASSSRLAGQETQYF.